This T cell receptor beta chain is drawn from a study of response to subunit inactivated influenza vaccine (dated by TCRdb to the late 2010s). Regarding the research as a whole: Deep quantitative profiling of the T cell receptor repertoire was used in the study to follow responses to a trivalent subunit inactivated influenza vaccine. Broader findings and caveats from the paper: The authors suggested that each seasonal influenza vaccination may recruit only a limited number of new T cells.

To prepare the library, RT-PCR was applied. Sequencer: Illumina HiSeq 2500. TCRdb applied fastp at Q25 and MiXCR to the public reads, then kept only in-frame beta chains. A single entry per CDR3 protein holds the most common genes and DNA from its merged rows. The sample table contains 590,000 or so distinct CDR3 sequences; only one count was recorded for 12% to 15% of them. The ten top clones hold approximately 7.6% of the sample. Remarks on this clonotype: Its antigen target is currently unknown. No much larger clone is present one base from it, and per-base qualities are unavailable.

This sequence was found in a man aged 50 or older who received an inactivated influenza vaccine. Donor details come from another sample of the same person, matched by shared clones. This sample comprised PBMCs from blood, obtained 14 to 15 days before vaccination.

The CDR3 reads as follows: CATNPGQGNVGEQFF. The DNA reads as follows: TGTGCCACCAATCCTGGACAGGGAAATGTAGGTGAGCAGTTCTTC. The chain is assembled from TRBV24-1 and TRBJ2-1; 8 nucleotides in the junction match TRBD1. From the cysteine up to the phenylalanine, the CDR3 has a length of 15 residues. Just CDR3 DNA is preserved here, 45 bases in frame from base 1. Germline trimming amounts to 8 bases on V and 9 bases on J, with 14 as the count of junction bases outside the gene matches. CDR1 KGHDR and CDR2 SFDVKD are derived from the germline V gene.